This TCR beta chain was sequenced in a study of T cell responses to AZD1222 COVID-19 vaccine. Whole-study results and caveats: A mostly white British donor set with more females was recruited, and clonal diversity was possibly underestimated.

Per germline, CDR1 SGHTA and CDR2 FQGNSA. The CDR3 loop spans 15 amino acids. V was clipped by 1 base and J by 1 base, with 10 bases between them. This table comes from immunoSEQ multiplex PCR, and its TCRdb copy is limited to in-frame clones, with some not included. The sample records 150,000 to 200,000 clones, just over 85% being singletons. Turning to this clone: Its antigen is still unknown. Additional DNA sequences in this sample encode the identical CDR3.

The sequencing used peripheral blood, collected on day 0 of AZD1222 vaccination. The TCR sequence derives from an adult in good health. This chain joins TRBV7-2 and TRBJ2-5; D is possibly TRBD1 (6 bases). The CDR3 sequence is CASSLVDRSQETQYF. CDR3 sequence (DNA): TGTGCCAGCAGCTTAGTAGACAGGTCCCAAGAGACCCAGTACTTC.